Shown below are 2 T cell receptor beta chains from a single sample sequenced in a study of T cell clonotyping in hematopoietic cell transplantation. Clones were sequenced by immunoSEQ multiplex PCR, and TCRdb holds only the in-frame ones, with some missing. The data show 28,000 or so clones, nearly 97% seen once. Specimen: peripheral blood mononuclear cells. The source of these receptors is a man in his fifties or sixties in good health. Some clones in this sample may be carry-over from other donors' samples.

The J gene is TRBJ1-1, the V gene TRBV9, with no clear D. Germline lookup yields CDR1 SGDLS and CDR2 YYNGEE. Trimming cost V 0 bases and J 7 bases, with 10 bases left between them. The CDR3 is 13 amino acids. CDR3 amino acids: CASSVDTWGEAFF. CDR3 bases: TGTGCCAGCAGCGTAGACACATGGGGTGAAGCTTTCTTT.

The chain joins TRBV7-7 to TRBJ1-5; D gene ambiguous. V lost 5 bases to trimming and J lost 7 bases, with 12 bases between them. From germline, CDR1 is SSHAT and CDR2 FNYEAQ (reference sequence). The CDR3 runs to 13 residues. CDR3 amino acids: CASSAGSGQPQHF. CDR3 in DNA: TGTGCCAGCAGCGCCGGCTCGGGGCAGCCCCAGCATTTT.